Listed below are T cell receptor beta chains from one sample, sequenced in a study of CD8 T cells in Susac syndrome. TCRdb re-analysed the immunoSEQ multiplex PCR reads in MiXCR, keeping a single row per CDR3 protein. The table has under 95,000 distinct CDR3 sequences, 95% seen once; the top ten hold about 0.45%. Material for sequencing was CD8+ T cells from PBMCs. These receptors all stem from a human donor with Susac syndrome. The CDR3 runs from the conserved cysteine through the conserved F or W. D genes are given only for firm matches. The size of a clone is reported for some rows only, either as once, few or many, or as a class for expanded clones.

d_call | clone_size | j_call | v_call | cdr3_aa | cdr3_nt
- | few | TRBJ2-1 | TRBV19 | CASSVGTYNEQFF | TGTGCCAGTAGCGTTGGGACCTACAATGAGCAGTTCTTC
- | - | TRBJ2-6 | TRBV7-9 | CASSLVRATERDGANVLTF | TGTGCCAGCAGCTTAGTGAGGGCCACGGAGAGAGACGGGGCCAACGTCCTGACTTTC
- | - | TRBJ2-5 | TRBV4-3 | CASSQERGSRYQETQYF | TGCGCCAGCAGCCAAGAGCGGGGAAGTAGGTACCAAGAGACCCAGTACTTC
- | - | TRBJ2-1 | TRBV4-1 | CASSQDLSNEQFF | TGCGCCAGCAGCCAAGATTTGAGCAATGAGCAGTTCTTC
TRBD1 | - | TRBJ1-1 | TRBV2 | CASSAGGDDTEAFF | TGTGCCAGCAGTGCAGGGGGAGATGACACTGAAGCTTTCTTT
- | - | TRBJ2-7 | TRBV23-1 | CASSQPPYGEGEGYEQYF | TGCGCCAGCAGTCAACCCCCCTATGGGGAGGGGGAGGGCTACGAGCAGTACTTC
TRBD1 | - | TRBJ2-2 | TRBV12-3/TRBV12-4 | CASRPDRGLARNTGELFF | TGTGCCAGCAGACCCGACAGGGGGTTGGCCAGGAACACCGGGGAGCTGTTTTTT
TRBD2 | - | TRBJ2-7 | TRBV6-5 | CASSLAGGPSYEQYF | TGTGCCAGCAGTTTAGCGGGAGGGCCCTCCTACGAGCAGTACTTC
- | - | TRBJ2-7 | TRBV11-3 | CASSLGRVGEQYF | TGTGCCAGCAGCCTCGGACGGGTAGGAGAGCAGTACTTC
- | - | TRBJ2-7 | TRBV5-1 | CASSFGARDEQYF | TGCGCCAGCAGCTTTGGGGCCAGGGACGAGCAGTACTTC
TRBD2 | - | TRBJ2-7 | TRBV20-1 | CSALREGSGEQYF | TGCAGTGCTCTTCGGGAGGGGTCGGGCGAGCAGTACTTC
TRBD2 | - | TRBJ2-2 | TRBV12-3/TRBV12-4 | CASSPAGGNTGELFF | TGTGCCAGCAGTCCAGCGGGAGGGAACACCGGGGAGCTGTTTTTT
- | - | TRBJ2-7 | TRBV7-9 | CASSFGESAYEQYF | TGTGCCAGCAGCTTCGGGGAGTCAGCCTACGAGCAGTACTTC
- | few | TRBJ2-2 | TRBV7-8 | CASSEEAGELFF | TGTGCCAGCAGCGAGGAGGCCGGGGAGCTGTTTTTT
TRBD2 | - | TRBJ2-7 | TRBV7-2 | CASSSSAGPTYEQYF | TGTGCCAGCAGCTCGTCAGCGGGACCCACCTACGAGCAGTACTTC
- | - | TRBJ2-3 | TRBV1 | CTSSQDSGETFTDTQYF | TGCACCAGCAGCCAAGATAGCGGGGAGACCTTCACAGATACGCAGTATTTT
- | - | TRBJ2-1 | TRBV18 | CASSPGPSSYNEQFF | TGTGCCAGCTCACCAGGTCCGAGCTCCTACAATGAGCAGTTCTTC
- | - | TRBJ2-1 | TRBV7-6 | CASSPSSGETYNEQFF | TGTGCCAGCAGCCCTTCGTCCGGAGAAACCTACAATGAGCAGTTCTTC
- | - | TRBJ2-1 | TRBV12-3/TRBV12-4 | CASSPQTAKYNEQFF | TGTGCCAGCAGTCCCCAGACAGCGAAATACAATGAGCAGTTCTTC
- | - | TRBJ2-1 | TRBV27 | CASSFAGNNEQFF | TGTGCCAGCAGTTTTGCAGGAAACAATGAGCAGTTCTTC
TRBD2 | - | TRBJ2-7 | TRBV29-1 | CSVGYGLAGGPGEQYF | TGCAGCGTTGGTTATGGACTAGCGGGAGGGCCGGGTGAGCAGTACTTC
- | - | TRBJ2-5 | TRBV5-6 | CASIPLRGLGTQYF | TGTGCCAGCATCCCCCTGAGGGGTTTGGGGACCCAGTACTTC
- | once | TRBJ2-1 | TRBV11-2 | CASSPYHEQFF | TGTGCCAGCAGCCCCTATCATGAGCAGTTCTTC
- | - | TRBJ2-1 | TRBV30 | CAWSVGDNEQFF | TGTGCCTGGAGTGTTGGGGACAATGAGCAGTTCTTC
TRBD1 | - | TRBJ2-5 | TRBV7-9 | CASSRTGEETQYF | TGTGCCAGCAGTCGGACAGGGGAAGAGACCCAGTACTTC
- | - | TRBJ2-5 | TRBV6-6 | CASSLLQAGRETQYF | TGTGCCAGCAGCCTACTACAGGCGGGGAGGGAGACCCAGTACTTC
- | - | TRBJ1-1 | TRBV18 | CASSNTNTEAFF | TGTGCCAGCTCGAATACGAACACTGAAGCTTTCTTT
TRBD2 | - | TRBJ2-1 | TRBV29-1 | CSVTSGSGVGEQFF | TGCAGCGTGACTAGCGGGAGCGGGGTTGGTGAGCAGTTCTTC
- | - | TRBJ1-1 | TRBV20-1 | CRVDGNTEAFF | TGCAGGGTCGACGGGAACACTGAAGCTTTCTTT
- | - | TRBJ1-2 | TRBV29-1 | CSDGGDGYTF | TGCAGCGACGGGGGCGATGGCTACACCTTC
- | once | TRBJ2-3 | TRBV27 | CASSISPGLAGTDTQYF | TGTGCCAGCAGTATCTCACCGGGACTCGCGGGCACAGATACGCAGTATTTT
TRBD1 | - | TRBJ2-3 | TRBV29-1 | CSVVGPLPDRGQDTQYF | TGCAGCGTCGTTGGGCCCCTCCCGGACAGGGGTCAGGATACGCAGTATTTT
- | - | TRBJ2-6 | TRBV4-2 | CASSQDTGSGANVLTF | TGTGCCAGCAGCCAAGACACCGGCTCTGGGGCCAACGTCCTGACTTTC
- | - | TRBJ2-2 | TRBV29-1 | CSVLGPNTGELFF | TGCAGCGTTCTCGGTCCGAACACCGGGGAGCTGTTTTTT
TRBD2 | - | TRBJ2-1 | TRBV13 | CASSYPAGGYHNEQFF | TGTGCCAGCAGCTACCCAGCGGGAGGGTACCACAATGAGCAGTTCTTC
- | - | TRBJ2-4 | TRBV28 | CASSSPAKNIQYF | TGTGCCAGCAGTTCCCCAGCCAAAAACATTCAGTACTTC
TRBD1 | - | TRBJ2-7 | TRBV28 | CASSSETGGYIGTPSYEQYF | TGTGCCAGCAGTTCTGAGACAGGGGGCTATATCGGTACACCTTCCTACGAGCAGTACTTC
- | once | TRBJ2-7 | TRBV29-1 | CSVEPGDSEQYF | TGCAGCGTTGAGCCCGGGGACTCCGAGCAGTACTTC
- | - | TRBJ2-3 | TRBV2 | CASRTDGTDTQYF | TGTGCCAGCAGGACCGACGGCACAGATACGCAGTATTTT
TRBD2 | - | TRBJ2-5 | TRBV2 | CASSGIAGGPEETQYF | TGTGCCAGCAGTGGGATAGCGGGAGGGCCGGAAGAGACCCAGTACTTC
TRBD1 | - | TRBJ1-5 | TRBV5-1 | CASSFFGQGSNQPQHF | TGCGCCAGCAGCTTTTTTGGACAGGGCAGCAATCAGCCCCAGCATTTT
- | - | TRBJ2-7 | TRBV12-3/TRBV12-4 | CASSDREQYF | TGTGCCAGCAGCGATAGGGAGCAGTACTTC
- | - | TRBJ1-5 | TRBV7-9 | CASSSGTAPGAQHF | TGTGCCAGCAGCTCGGGGACGGCTCCAGGGGCCCAGCATTTT
- | - | TRBJ1-4 | TRBV5-6 | CASYRTGTNEKLFF | TGTGCCAGCTACCGGACGGGTACTAATGAAAAACTGTTTTTT
TRBD2 | - | TRBJ2-5 | TRBV11-2 | CASSFPGTRETQYF | TGTGCCAGCAGCTTCCCTGGGACTAGGGAGACCCAGTACTTC
- | - | TRBJ1-2 | TRBV14 | CASSPTDRLYTF | TGTGCCAGCAGCCCGACTGACAGGCTTTACACCTTC
- | - | TRBJ1-1 | TRBV19 | CASSMTGFTEAFF | TGTGCCAGTAGTATGACCGGTTTCACTGAAGCTTTCTTT
- | - | TRBJ2-7 | TRBV7-6 | CASSPDFSYEQYF | TGTGCCAGCAGCCCGGACTTCTCCTACGAGCAGTACTTC
- | - | TRBJ2-1 | TRBV5-6 | CASSLGVREQFF | TGTGCCAGCAGCTTGGGAGTCCGGGAGCAGTTCTTC
- | - | TRBJ2-5 | TRBV18 | CASSSGEETQYF | TGTGCCAGCTCATCAGGGGAAGAGACCCAGTACTTC
TRBD2 | - | TRBJ2-4 | TRBV27 | CASSLSLAGVEYF | TGTGCCAGCAGTTTATCTCTAGCGGGAGTGGAGTACTTC
TRBD2 | - | TRBJ2-5 | TRBV2 | CASSRTSGEETQYF | TGTGCCAGCAGTCGGACTAGCGGGGAAGAGACCCAGTACTTC
TRBD2 | - | TRBJ2-1 | TRBV3-1 | CASSLAGSSYNEQFF | TGTGCCAGCAGCCTAGCGGGATCCTCCTACAATGAGCAGTTCTTC